The 26 T cell receptor beta chains listed next were all sequenced from one sample in a study of blood T cell repertoires in COVID-19. Only in-frame clones appear in the TCRdb table, and some are missing; sequencing was by immunoSEQ multiplex PCR. Of 150,000 to 200,000 clones in the sample, around four fifths are singletons; the top ten hold 15% to 20%. Sequencing was performed on PBMCs or T cells enriched from blood (not recorded which). These receptors originate from a woman aged 45-65 years who had recovered from COVID-19.

The chain recombines TRBV30 with TRBJ2-1, with D possibly being TRBD2 (5 bases). Germline CDR1 is GTSNPN and CDR2 is SVGIG (reference sequence). The CDR3 has 13 amino acids. V dropped 4 bases and J dropped 9 bases, with 16 bases sitting between them. The CDR3 protein is CAWTMTTLGEQFF. CDR3 DNA sequence: TGTGCCTGGACGATGACTACCCTCGGTGAGCAGTTCTTC.

The chain recombines TRBV3-1 (or the pseudogene TRBV3-2) with TRBJ1-1, with D possibly TRBD1 on 6 matching bases. The germline V gene has CDR1 LGHDT and CDR2 YNNKEL (reference sequence). The CDR3 contains 14 residues. The V end was cut by 2 bases, the J end by 10 bases, with 17 bases between. DNA of the CDR3: TGTGCCAGCAGCCAACAGTTCGGGGGCGGGGGAGCTTTCTTT. Translation gives CASSQQFGGGGAFF.

This clone was seen at least ten times. CDR3 DNA sequence: TGTGCCAGCAGCCCCCCGACAGGGAGGACCGCTGAAGCTTTCTTT. Translating gives CASSPPTGRTAEAFF. The V and J genes are TRBV7-9 and TRBJ1-1, with TRBD1 matching 7 bases. With V trimmed by 5 bases and J by 6 bases, 12 bases remained unmatched. The CDR3 is 15 amino acids. Germline V gene sequence: CDR1 SEHNR, CDR2 FQNEAQ (reference sequence).

J is TRBJ2-3 and V is TRBV2; D remains unclear. Trimming shortened V by 4 bases and J by 2 bases, and 13 bases separated the two germline ends. The CDR3 totals 15 residues. Germline values: CDR1 SNHLY, CDR2 FYNNEI. Here the CDR3 DNA reads TGTGCCAGCAGTGGACTCGCCGGCAACACAGATACGCAGTATTTT. Translation: CASSGLAGNTDTQYF.

The genes are TRBV6-1 and TRBJ2-1, with 7 bases aligning to TRBD2. This CDR3 is built from 15 residues. Trimming at V came to 1 base and at J to 4 bases, leaving 4 bases not matched to a gene. Germline values: CDR1 MNHNS, CDR2 SASEGT. CDR3 region: CASSEGSGTYNEQFF. As DNA, the CDR3 is TGTGCCAGCAGTGAAGGAAGCGGGACGTACAATGAGCAGTTCTTC.

The genes are TRBV7-9 and TRBJ2-1; 8 bases fit TRBD1. CDR1 is SEHNR and CDR2 is FQNEAQ in the germline V gene (reference sequence). Losses at the gene ends were 3 bases for V and 5 bases for J; bases not matched to a gene: 3. The CDR3 spans 14 residues. The DNA for the CDR3 is TGTGCCAGCAGCTTGGACAGGGTAGACAATGAGCAGTTCTTC. Translation gives CASSLDRVDNEQFF.

Here the CDR3 DNA reads TGTGCCAGCAGCTTAGCCGGGGACTCACCCTACGAGCAGTACTTC. Translation: CASSLAGDSPYEQYF. V and J are TRBV7-6 and TRBJ2-7, with D possibly matching TRBD2 (6 bases). This CDR3 contains 15 residues. V lost 0 bases and J lost 2, with 11 bases in between. Looked up from germline, CDR1 is SGHVS and CDR2 is FNYEAQ.

Comments on this clone: A much larger clone is a single base away; this may be a read error. The J gene is TRBJ2-1, the V gene TRBV2, with 10 bases identical to TRBD2. CDR1 is SNHLY and CDR2 is FYNNEI in the germline V gene. V trimming: 4 bases; J trimming: 8 bases; junction bases outside the gene matches: 11. This CDR3 is built from 16 residues. The CDR3 DNA follows: TGTGCCAGCAGTGCGCCTAGCGGGAGATCGGGATATGAGCAGTTCTTC. It translates to CASSAPSGRSGYEQFF. The full variable domain, completed using reference TRBV2 and TRBJ2-1, is EPEVTQTPSHQVTQMGQEVILRCVPISNHLYFYWYRQILGQKVEFLVSFYNNEISEKSEIFDDQFSVERPDGSNFTLKIRSTKLEDSAMYFCASSAPSGRSGYEQFFGPGTRLTVL.

This chain uses TRBV7-9 with TRBJ1-1; 9 nucleotides align to TRBD1. CDR3 length: 14 amino acids. Germline V CDR1 and CDR2: SEHNR, FQNEAQ (reference sequence). Germline trimming cut 3 bases from V and 6 bases from J; bases unmatched to any gene: 5. The CDR3 region is CASSFGQGIAEAFF. The DNA for the CDR3 is TGTGCCAGCAGCTTTGGACAGGGGATAGCTGAAGCTTTCTTT. The full variable domain, completed using reference TRBV7-9 and TRBJ1-1, is DTGVSQNPRHKITKRGQNVTFRCDPISEHNRLYWYRQTLGQGPEFLTYFQNEAQLEKSRLLSDRFSAERPKGSFSTLEIQRTEQGDSAMYLCASSFGQGIAEAFFGQGTRLTVV.

This clone was found once. The chain employs TRBV27 and TRBJ1-5, with D possibly being TRBD1 (5 bases). V was trimmed by 3 bases and J by 3 bases, leaving 9 bases between them. The germline gives CDR1 MNHEY, CDR2 SMNVEV (reference sequence). This CDR3 region has 14 residues. CDR3 sequence reads: CASSLLGANQPQHF. The CDR3 DNA reads as TGTGCCAGCAGTTTGTTAGGGGCCAATCAGCCCCAGCATTTT.

This chain connects TRBV5-1 to TRBJ1-1, with D tentatively TRBD1 (6 bases). V lost 0 bases to trimming and J lost 4 bases, with 16 bases between them. This CDR3 contains 16 residues. CDR1 SGHRS and CDR2 YFSETQ come from the germline V gene. For the CDR3, the DNA is TGCGCCAGCAGCTTGGCCGCCGGGGGAGGGGGCACTGAAGCTTTCTTT. Translating it yields CASSLAAGGGGTEAFF.

The chain has TRBV7-9 and TRBJ1-2; TRBD1 matches 8 bases. The CDR3 contains 13 residues. Trimming removed 2 bases from V and 6 bases from J; junction bases left unmatched: 2. CDR1 is SEHNR, CDR2 FQNEAQ, per germline (reference sequence). The CDR3 DNA reads as TGTGCCAGCAGCTTAACGGGACAGGATGGCTACACCTTC. This gives the protein CASSLTGQDGYTF.

This clone came up a few times. The chain joins TRBV28 to TRBJ1-6; D not certain. The CDR3 sequence is 11 residues long. Germline V gene lookup returns CDR1 MDHEN and CDR2 SYDVKM. V gave up 10 bases and J gave up 8 bases, with 9 bases separating them. The CDR3 spells CATHGHSPLHF. The CDR3 region has the DNA TGTGCCACCCATGGGCATTCACCCCTCCACTTT.

This clone was seen a few times. The chain uses TRBV4-1 and TRBJ1-2; D perhaps matches TRBD1 (5 bases). Between the trimmed V and J ends, which lost 1 base and 5 bases, there was a span of 17 bases. Germline lookup yields CDR1 MGHRA and CDR2 YSYEKL. This CDR3 spans 16 amino acids. The CDR3 here is CASSQGSGFGGYGYTF. The CDR3 DNA reads TGCGCCAGCAGCCAAGGGTCAGGGTTCGGAGGGTATGGCTACACCTTC.

This clone was observed a few times. This chain uses TRBV19 with TRBJ2-2; 10 bases are a match to TRBD2. Trimming at V came to 7 bases and at J to 5 bases, leaving 16 bases not matched to a gene. The CDR3 loop spans 18 amino acids. In germline, CDR1 is LNHDA, CDR2 SQIVND (reference sequence). The CDR3 here is CASNWDSASGRVTGELFF. The DNA for the CDR3 is TGTGCCAGTAATTGGGACAGCGCTAGCGGGAGAGTAACCGGGGAGCTGTTTTTT.

This chain uses TRBV13 with TRBJ1-1, with 7 positions matching TRBD1. V trimming: 6 bases; J trimming: 2 bases; junction bases outside the gene matches: 9. The CDR3 is 15 amino acids. CDR1 and CDR2 from the germline V gene are PRHDT and FYEKMQ (reference sequence). The CDR3 loop is CASRLTGTANTEAFF. DNA for the CDR3: TGTGCCAGCAGGTTAACCGGGACAGCAAACACTGAAGCTTTCTTT.

The chain has TRBV4-1 and TRBJ1-1; 8 nucleotides align to TRBD1. The trim removed 4 bases at V and 7 bases at J, leaving 14 bases unmatched. Germline CDR1 MGHRA, CDR2 YSYEKL. The CDR3 length is 16 residues. CDR3 nucleotide sequence: TGCGCCAGCAGCCCAAGCACCATGTTTGACAGGGGTGAAGCTTTCTTT. This encodes CASSPSTMFDRGEAFF.

The V gene is TRBV2, the J gene TRBJ2-7; possibly TRBD1 for D (6 bases). Between the trimmed V and J ends, which lost 4 bases and 0 bases, there was a span of 10 bases. The CDR3 covers 14 residues. Germline V gene lookup returns CDR1 SNHLY and CDR2 FYNNEI. CDR3 loop: CASSVRTVSYEQYF. CDR3 DNA: TGTGCCAGCAGTGTTCGGACAGTCTCCTACGAGCAGTACTTC.

The chain recombines TRBV3-1 (or the pseudogene TRBV3-2) with TRBJ2-7; the match to TRBD1 covers 7 bases. After removal of 4 bases from V and 3 bases from J, the junction contained 3 bases not matched to a gene. CDR1 is LGHDT and CDR2 is YNNKEL in the germline V gene (reference sequence). This CDR3 is 13 amino acids long. The CDR3 here is CASSLQGVYEQYF. For the CDR3, the DNA is TGTGCCAGCAGCCTCCAGGGGGTCTACGAGCAGTACTTC.

The chain carries TRBV7-6 and TRBJ2-5, with D perhaps matching TRBD1 (7 bases). The V gene's germline CDR1 is SGHVS and CDR2 FNYEAQ. CDR3 length: 14 residues. V was shortened by 3 bases and J by 5 bases, with 13 bases between the two germline ends. The CDR3 nucleotides are TGTGCCAGCAGCTTCGTACAGGGGAGGGAGACCCAGTACTTC. Encoded protein: CASSFVQGRETQYF. Combining the CDR3 with reference TRBV7-6 and TRBJ2-5 gives the whole variable domain GAGVSQSPRYKVTKRGQDVALRCDPISGHVSLYWYRQALGQGPEFLTYFNYEAQQDKSGLPNDRFSAERPEGSISTLTIQRTEQRDSAMYRCASSFVQGRETQYFGPGTRLLVL.

The V gene is TRBV5-1, the J gene TRBJ2-1; TRBD2 matches at 10 bases. This CDR3 region has 16 residues. Per germline, CDR1 SGHRS and CDR2 YFSETQ. The V and J ends lost 4 bases and 4 bases, in that order; junction bases with no gene match: 8. DNA of the CDR3: TGCGCCAGCAGCACCGGGACTAGCGCACCTTACAATGAGCAGTTCTTC. Residues: CASSTGTSAPYNEQFF.

The table lists this clone with a few counts. CDR3 bases: TGTGCCAGCAGCCCCTGGACAGGGGGCACTGGAAACACCATATATTTT. Its translation: CASSPWTGGTGNTIYF. This chain uses TRBV3-1 (or the pseudogene TRBV3-2) with TRBJ1-3; the match to TRBD1 covers 11 bases. The CDR3 loop spans 16 amino acids. Germline V gives CDR1 LGHDT, CDR2 YNNKEL (reference sequence). Trimming cost V 4 bases and J 2 bases; bases outside gene matches: 4.

This clone was detected only a few times. The chain uses TRBV7-6 and TRBJ2-7, with 10 bases fitting TRBD2. The CDR3 is 16 amino acids. V dropped 4 bases and J dropped 1; count of bases not matched to a gene: 7. CDR1 SGHVS and CDR2 FNYEAQ come from the germline V gene. The CDR3 here is CASSSGTSERSYEQYF. For the CDR3, the DNA is TGTGCCAGCAGCTCCGGGACTAGCGAGAGATCCTACGAGCAGTACTTC.

This clone came up many times. The chain couples TRBV9 to TRBJ2-5, with D perhaps matching TRBD2 (6 bases). This CDR3 is built from 16 residues. Germline CDR1 and CDR2: SGDLS and YYNGEE. Trimming removed 3 bases from V and 4 bases from J, with 19 bases in between. DNA of the CDR3: TGTGCCAGCAGCGCTCACTCGACCGGGGGAGGAGAGACCCAGTACTTC. This translates into CASSAHSTGGGETQYF.

The rearrangement joins TRBV7-2 to TRBJ1-5; D perhaps matches TRBD1 (6 bases). Germline V lookup: CDR1 SGHTA, CDR2 FQGNSA. Between the trimmed V and J ends, which lost 4 bases and 6 bases, there was a span of 16 bases. The CDR3 length is 15 residues. CDR3 bases: TGTGCCAGCAGCTCCTTTACAGGGAGGGGTCAGCCCCAGCATTTT. The encoded protein is CASSSFTGRGQPQHF.

A single count supports this clone. The chain uses TRBV18 and TRBJ2-1; TRBD2 matches at 10 bases. Germline CDR1 KGHSH, CDR2 LQKENI. V dropped 3 bases and J dropped 5; count of bases not matched to a gene: 7. The CDR3 is 16 amino acids. The CDR3 loop reads CASSPNPLAGNNEQFF. DNA for the CDR3: TGTGCCAGCTCACCGAACCCACTAGCGGGAAACAATGAGCAGTTCTTC.